This T cell receptor (beta chain) stems from a study of Graves' ophthalmopathy and Graves' hyperthyroidism. Amplification of the TCR beta CDR3 regions used RNA transcripts (as template). First-round RT-PCR used HTBI primers; second-round multiplex PCR followed. TCRdb itself ran the multiplex PCR reads through MiXCR, one entry per CDR3 protein. Among hundreds of thousands of distinct CDR3 sequences listed, about 41% were seen once. As the starting material, around 10 ml of fresh peripheral blood yielded the PBMCs. The table lists this clonotype with a count of one. The CDR3 extends over 18 amino acids. J lost 1 base, V lost 6 bases, and 10 bases had no gene match. The germline gives CDR1 SGHTA, CDR2 FQGTGA.

The chain links TRBV7-3 to TRBJ2-5, with TRBD2 identical over 14 bases. This TCR came from an adult man with Graves' ophthalmopathy. Sequenced material: peripheral blood. The CDR3 here is CASSEVGTSGGGQETQYF. The CDR3 DNA reads TGTGCCAGCAGTGAGGTTGGGACTAGCGGGGGCGGCCAAGAGACCCAGTACTTC.